A selection of T cell receptor beta chains follows, all from one sample in a study of blood T cell repertoires in COVID-19. TCRdb's copy holds only in-frame clones and misses some; the assay was immunoSEQ multiplex PCR. This table has around 100,000 clones, roughly four fifths appearing once. The sequenced material came from peripheral blood. These receptor sequences come from a man in his forties or fifties with active or convalescent COVID-19. Each CDR3 is given with its conserved first and last residue. Rows may omit the clone size; those that give it use once, few, many or a size class.

NA	TRBV5-4	CASSFPRGRVTEAFF
NA	TRBV6-2/TRBV6-3	CASSPIGTVDQPQHF
NA	TRBV5-1	CASSSERGTNTGELFF
NA	TRBV7-9	CASSLTGAGGLNTGELFF
NA	TRBV6-1	CASSVSAGTPNHNEQFF
NA	TRBV3-1/TRBV3-2	CASSLRGYEQFF
NA	TRBV5-1	CASRTTEFNEKLFF
NA	TRBV7-9	CASSPRGGLQETQYF
NA	TRBV12-3/TRBV12-4	CASSYTGVETQYF
NA	TRBV19	CASSMGTANTEAFF
NA	TRBV7-2	CASSRQGTSDEKLFF
NA	TRBV7-3	CASSRRGNSPLHF
NA	TRBV7-9	CASSLAPTFLTQNNEKLFF
many	TRBV7-3	CASSLMGSTEAFF
once	TRBV4-3	CASSHPGQPQHF
NA	TRBV25-1	CASSEPWTSEQFF
NA	TRBV5-5	CASSALGEATYGYTF